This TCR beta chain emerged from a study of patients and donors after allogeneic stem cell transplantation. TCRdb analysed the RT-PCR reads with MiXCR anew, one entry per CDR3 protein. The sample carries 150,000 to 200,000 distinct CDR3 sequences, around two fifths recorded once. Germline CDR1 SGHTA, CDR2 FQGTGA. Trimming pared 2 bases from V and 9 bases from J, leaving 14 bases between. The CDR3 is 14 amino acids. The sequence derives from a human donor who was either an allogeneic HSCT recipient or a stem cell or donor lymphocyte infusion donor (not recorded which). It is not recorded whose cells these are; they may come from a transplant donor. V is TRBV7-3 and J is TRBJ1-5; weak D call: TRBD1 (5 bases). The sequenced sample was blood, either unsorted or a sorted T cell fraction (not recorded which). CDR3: CASSLDSALGPQHF. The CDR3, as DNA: TGTGCCAGCAGCTTAGACAGCGCCTTGGGGCCCCAGCATTTT.